Listed below are T cell receptor beta chains from one sample, sequenced in a study of beta chain features in type 1 diabetes. TCRdb's table, derived via immunoSEQ multiplex PCR, lists solely in-frame clones and lacks some. The table includes about 350,000 clones, 15% to 20% detected once. The sequenced sample consisted of naive CD4+ T cells from blood. The origin of the receptors is a woman younger than 35 in good health. Each CDR3 is given with its conserved first and last residue.

CDR3	V	J
CASSQLAGGQQFF	TRBV4-1	TRBJ2-1
CASSSTSGTFSEQFF	TRBV2	TRBJ2-1
CASSQAGEQYF	TRBV4-1	TRBJ2-7
CASSVSGSPTGANVLTF	TRBV9	TRBJ2-6
CASSGQMNTEAFF	TRBV10-3	TRBJ1-1
CASSPGLADEQYF	TRBV7-2	TRBJ2-7
CASSGGGLAREQYF	TRBV9	TRBJ2-7
CASRRHDDTGELFF	TRBV10-3	TRBJ2-2
CASSQERNTEAFF	TRBV14	TRBJ1-1
CASSEMISGETQYF	TRBV2	TRBJ2-5
CSVRQGARETQYF	TRBV29-1	TRBJ2-5
CASSRPGENYGYTF	TRBV4-2	TRBJ1-2
CASSAGAGLGGYTF	TRBV7-2	TRBJ1-2
CATDRGLMSGELFF	TRBV2	TRBJ2-2
CASRPRATNEKLFF	TRBV5-1	TRBJ1-4
CASSKGTSGIWYEQYF	TRBV7-9	TRBJ2-7
CASSYINTEAFF	TRBV14	TRBJ1-1
CASTDSAGANVLTF	TRBV19	TRBJ2-6
CASSVRGDRDYNEQFF	TRBV9	TRBJ2-1
CAWGQGLLNEKLFF	TRBV30	TRBJ1-4
CAWSSSGYEQYF	TRBV30	-
CASSEAAAGDEKLFF	TRBV2	TRBJ1-4
CASSSSGAGGQSTQYF	TRBV7-9	TRBJ2-3
CASSRSGSEQFF	TRBV4-1	TRBJ2-1
CASTWTGNGYTF	TRBV6-1	TRBJ1-2
CASSVQLASGSNTQYF	TRBV9	TRBJ2-3
CASSSLGYEQYF	TRBV5-6	TRBJ2-7
CASLRQGDYGYTF	TRBV2	TRBJ1-2
CASGTLSYNEQFF	TRBV9	TRBJ2-1
CASRTSGYYNEQFF	TRBV19	TRBJ2-1
CASSYSAGGYNEQFF	TRBV6-6	TRBJ2-1
CASSPDGGGETQYF	TRBV18	TRBJ2-5
CASSPDRDGETQYF	TRBV4-3	TRBJ2-5
CASSFRQPSTDTQYF	TRBV13	TRBJ2-3
CASSDPSASGSGELFF	TRBV25-1	TRBJ2-2
CASSLSGQLYGYTF	TRBV9	TRBJ1-2
CASSFGGAVNEQFF	TRBV4-3	TRBJ2-1
CASSPEGQLNEKLFF	TRBV7-8	TRBJ1-4
CASSAGTVETQYF	TRBV6-1	TRBJ2-5
CASSQDVAGGTNEQFF	TRBV4-2	TRBJ2-1
CASSSPDSSYEQYF	TRBV6-5	TRBJ2-7
CAWSSAGTSGYNEQFF	TRBV30	TRBJ2-1
CAWSVRVSYGYTF	TRBV30	TRBJ1-2
CASSSGLDGTDTQYF	TRBV5-4	TRBJ2-3